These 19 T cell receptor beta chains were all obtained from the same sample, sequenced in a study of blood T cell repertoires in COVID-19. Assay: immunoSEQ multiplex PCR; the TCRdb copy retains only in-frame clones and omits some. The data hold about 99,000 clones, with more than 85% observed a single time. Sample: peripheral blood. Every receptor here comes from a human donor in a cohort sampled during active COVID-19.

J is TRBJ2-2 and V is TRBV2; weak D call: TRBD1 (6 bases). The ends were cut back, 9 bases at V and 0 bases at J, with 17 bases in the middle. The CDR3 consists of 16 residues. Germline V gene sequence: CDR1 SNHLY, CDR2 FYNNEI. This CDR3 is CARGDKGQTNTGELFF. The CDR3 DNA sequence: TGTGCCAGAGGGGACAAGGGCCAAACGAACACCGGGGAGCTGTTTTTT.

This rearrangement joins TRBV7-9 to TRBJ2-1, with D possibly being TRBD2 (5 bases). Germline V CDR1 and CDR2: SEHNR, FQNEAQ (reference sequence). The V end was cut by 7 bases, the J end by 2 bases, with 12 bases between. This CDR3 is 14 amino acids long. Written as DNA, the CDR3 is TGTGCCAGCACCTCGACTACAGCCTACAATGAGCAGTTCTTC. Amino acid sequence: CASTSTTAYNEQFF.

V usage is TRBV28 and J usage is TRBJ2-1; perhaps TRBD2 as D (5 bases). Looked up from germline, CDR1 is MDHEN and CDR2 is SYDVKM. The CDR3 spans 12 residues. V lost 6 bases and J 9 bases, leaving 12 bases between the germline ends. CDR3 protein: CASSLAGVEQFF. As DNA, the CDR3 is TGTGCCAGCAGCCTGGCGGGTGTTGAGCAGTTCTTC. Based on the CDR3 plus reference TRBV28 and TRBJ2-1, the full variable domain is DVKVTQSSRYLVKRTGEKVFLECVQDMDHENMFWYRQDPGLGLRLIYFSYDVKMKEKGDIPEGYSVSREKKERFSLILESASTNQTSMYLCASSLAGVEQFFGPGTRLTVL.

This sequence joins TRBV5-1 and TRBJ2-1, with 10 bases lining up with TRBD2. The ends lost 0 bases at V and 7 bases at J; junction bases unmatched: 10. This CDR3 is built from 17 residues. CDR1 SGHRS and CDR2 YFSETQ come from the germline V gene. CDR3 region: CASSLANSGRVGNEQFF. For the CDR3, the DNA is TGCGCCAGCAGCTTGGCCAACAGCGGGAGGGTAGGGAATGAGCAGTTCTTC.

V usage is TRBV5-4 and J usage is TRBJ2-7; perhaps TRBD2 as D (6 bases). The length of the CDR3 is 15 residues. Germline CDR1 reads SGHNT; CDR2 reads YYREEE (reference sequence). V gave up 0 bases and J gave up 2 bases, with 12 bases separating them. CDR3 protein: CASSLDLSGAYEQYF. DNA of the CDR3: TGTGCCAGCAGCTTGGATCTTAGCGGAGCCTACGAGCAGTACTTC.

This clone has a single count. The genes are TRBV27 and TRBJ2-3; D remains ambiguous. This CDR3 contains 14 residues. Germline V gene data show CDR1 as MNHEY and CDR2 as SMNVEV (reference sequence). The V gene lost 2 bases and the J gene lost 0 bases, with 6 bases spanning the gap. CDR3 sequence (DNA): TGTGCCAGCAGTTTAATCTCTAGCACAGATACGCAGTATTTT. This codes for CASSLISSTDTQYF.

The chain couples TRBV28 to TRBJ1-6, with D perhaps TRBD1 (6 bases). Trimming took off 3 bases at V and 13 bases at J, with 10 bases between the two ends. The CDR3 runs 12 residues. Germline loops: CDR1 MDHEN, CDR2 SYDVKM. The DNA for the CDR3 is TGTGCCAGCAGTTTTTCACAGGGTCCCCTCCACTTT. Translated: CASSFSQGPLHF. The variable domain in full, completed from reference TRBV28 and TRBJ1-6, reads DVKVTQSSRYLVKRTGEKVFLECVQDMDHENMFWYRQDPGLGLRLIYFSYDVKMKEKGDIPEGYSVSREKKERFSLILESASTNQTSMYLCASSFSQGPLHFGNGTRLTVT.

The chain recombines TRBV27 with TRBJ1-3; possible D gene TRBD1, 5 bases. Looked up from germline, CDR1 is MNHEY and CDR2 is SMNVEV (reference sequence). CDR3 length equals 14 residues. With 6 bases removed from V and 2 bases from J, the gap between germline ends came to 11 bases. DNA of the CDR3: TGTGCCAGCAGATTACAAGGGGCTGGAAACACCATATATTTT. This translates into CASRLQGAGNTIYF.

The CDR3 reads CASSALGSNQPQHF. The CDR3 region has the DNA TGTGCCAGCAGCGCGCTAGGTAGCAATCAGCCCCAGCATTTT. The V gene is TRBV9, the J gene TRBJ1-5; no definite D call. V shed 3 bases and J shed 0 bases, with 7 bases lying between them. This CDR3 spans 14 amino acids. In germline, CDR1 is SGDLS, CDR2 YYNGEE.

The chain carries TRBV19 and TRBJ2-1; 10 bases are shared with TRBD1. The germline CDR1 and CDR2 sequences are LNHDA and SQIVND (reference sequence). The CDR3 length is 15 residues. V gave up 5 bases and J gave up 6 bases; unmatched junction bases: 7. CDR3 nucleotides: TGTGCCAGTAGTCCCCGACAGGGGGCATTCAATGAGCAGTTCTTC. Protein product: CASSPRQGAFNEQFF.

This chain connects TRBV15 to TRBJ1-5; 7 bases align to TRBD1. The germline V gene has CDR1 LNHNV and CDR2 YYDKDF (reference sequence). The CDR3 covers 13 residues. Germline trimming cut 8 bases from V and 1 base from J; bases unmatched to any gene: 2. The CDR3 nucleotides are TGTGCCACCGCGACAGGGAGCAATCAGCCCCAGCATTTT. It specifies CATATGSNQPQHF.

In DNA, the CDR3 is TGTGCCAGCAGCTTATTATCTCGGACAGGGGACAATGAGCAGTTCTTC. Protein: CASSLLSRTGDNEQFF. The chain links TRBV11-2 to TRBJ2-1; TRBD1 aligns across 9 bases. The CDR3 loop spans 16 amino acids. Per germline, CDR1 SGHAT and CDR2 FQNNGV. V lost 2 bases and J lost 5; bases outside the gene matches: 7. Filled out from reference TRBV11-2 and TRBJ2-1, the complete variable domain reads EAGVAQSPRYKIIEKRQSVAFWCNPISGHATLYWYQQILGQGPKLLIQFQNNGVVDDSQLPKDRFSAERLKGVDSTLKIQPAKLEDSAVYLCASSLLSRTGDNEQFFGPGTRLTVL.

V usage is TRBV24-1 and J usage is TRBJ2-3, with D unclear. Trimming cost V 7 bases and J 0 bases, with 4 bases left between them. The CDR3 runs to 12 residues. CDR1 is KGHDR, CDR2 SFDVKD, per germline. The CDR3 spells CATRGSTDTQYF. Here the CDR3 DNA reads TGTGCCACCAGGGGCAGCACAGATACGCAGTATTTT.

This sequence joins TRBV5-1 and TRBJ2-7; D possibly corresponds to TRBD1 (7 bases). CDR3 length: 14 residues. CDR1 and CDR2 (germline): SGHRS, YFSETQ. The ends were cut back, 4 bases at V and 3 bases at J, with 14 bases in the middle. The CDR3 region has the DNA TGCGCCAGCAGCCGCGGGGACAGCGGCTACGAGCAGTACTTC. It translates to CASSRGDSGYEQYF. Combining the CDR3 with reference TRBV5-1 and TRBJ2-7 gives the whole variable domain KAGVTQTPRYLIKTRGQQVTLSCSPISGHRSVSWYQQTPGQGLQFLFEYFSETQRNKGNFPGRFSGRQFSNSRSEMNVSTLELGDSALYLCASSRGDSGYEQYFGPGTRLTVT.

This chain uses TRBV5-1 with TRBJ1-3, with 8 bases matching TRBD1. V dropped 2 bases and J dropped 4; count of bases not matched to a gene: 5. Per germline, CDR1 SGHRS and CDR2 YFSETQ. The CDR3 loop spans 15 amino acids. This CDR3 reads CASSLRQGTGNTIYF. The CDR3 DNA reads TGCGCCAGCAGCTTAAGACAGGGGACAGGAAACACCATATATTTT.

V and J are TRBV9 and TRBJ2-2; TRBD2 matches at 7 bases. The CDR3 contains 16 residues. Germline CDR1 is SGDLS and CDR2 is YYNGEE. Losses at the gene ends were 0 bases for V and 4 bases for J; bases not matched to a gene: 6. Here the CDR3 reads CASSVGAGEGTGELFF. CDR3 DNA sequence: TGTGCCAGCAGCGTAGGGGCGGGAGAGGGCACCGGGGAGCTGTTTTTT.

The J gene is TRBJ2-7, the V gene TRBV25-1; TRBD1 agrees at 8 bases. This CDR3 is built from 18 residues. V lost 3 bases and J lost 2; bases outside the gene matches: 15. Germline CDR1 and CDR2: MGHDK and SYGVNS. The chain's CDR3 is CASSDRSPWTGWAYEQYF. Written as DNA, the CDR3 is TGTGCCAGCAGTGATAGGTCTCCTTGGACAGGGTGGGCCTACGAGCAGTACTTC.

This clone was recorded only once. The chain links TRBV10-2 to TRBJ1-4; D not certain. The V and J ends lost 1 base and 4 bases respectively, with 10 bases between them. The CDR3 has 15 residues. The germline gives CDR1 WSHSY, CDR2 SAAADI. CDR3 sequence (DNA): TGCGCCAGCAGTGAGTTCCAGGTGCTTAATGAAAAACTGTTTTTT. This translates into CASSEFQVLNEKLFF.

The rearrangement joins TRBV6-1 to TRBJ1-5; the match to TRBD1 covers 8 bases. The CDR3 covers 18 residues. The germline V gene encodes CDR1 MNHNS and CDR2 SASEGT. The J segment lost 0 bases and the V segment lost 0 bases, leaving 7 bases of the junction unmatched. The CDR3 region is CASSEARPGGDSNQPQHF. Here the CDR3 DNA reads TGTGCCAGCAGTGAAGCGAGGCCAGGGGGCGATAGCAATCAGCCCCAGCATTTT.